A selection of T cell receptor beta chains follows, all from one sample in a study of regulatory T cells in long-lasting Graves disease. TCRdb ran MiXCR on the multiplex PCR reads and lists one entry per CDR3 protein. The sample includes roughly 300,000 distinct CDR3 sequences, less than 20% of them seen just once. The sample in question was peripheral blood mononuclear cells (PBMCs), obtained when the disease was refractory, from a patient treated with antithyroid drugs. The receptors stem from a female donor with Graves disease. The CDR3 runs from the conserved cysteine through the conserved F or W. Each record gives: CDR3 protein, CDR3 DNA, V gene, clone size, D gene, J gene. The D gene is left open where the match is weak. Clone size is shown for a subset of rows, as once, few, many or a class of expanded clone.

CDR3: CASSQDLGGDTEAFF; DNA: TGTGCCAGCAGCCAGGACCTGGGGGGTGACACTGAAGCTTTCTTT; V: TRBV3-1; size: .; D: .; J: TRBJ1-1
CDR3: CASKGGTHQPQHF; DNA: TGTGCCAGCAAGGGCGGGACTCATCAGCCCCAGCATTTT; V: TRBV2; size: many; D: .; J: TRBJ1-5
CDR3: CASSSSGAGANVLTF; DNA: TGCGCCAGCAGCTCTAGTGGGGCTGGGGCCAACGTCCTGACTTTC; V: TRBV4-1; size: .; D: .; J: TRBJ2-6
CDR3: CSATRVAGYEQYF; DNA: TGCAGTGCCACGAGGGTAGCGGGATACGAGCAGTACTTC; V: TRBV20-1; size: many; D: TRBD2; J: TRBJ2-7
CDR3: CASSQSGQHGYTF; DNA: TGTGCCAGCAGCCAAAGCGGACAACATGGCTACACCTTC; V: TRBV7-2; size: many; D: .; J: TRBJ1-2
CDR3: CASSDLVSGGAPLEQYF; DNA: TGTGCCAGCAGTGATCTCGTGAGCGGGGGGGCCCCTCTCGAGCAGTACTTC; V: TRBV2; size: many; D: TRBD2; J: TRBJ2-7
CDR3: CSASSGLDYGYTF; DNA: TGCAGTGCTTCCTCGGGACTCGACTATGGCTACACCTTC; V: TRBV20-1; size: few; D: .; J: TRBJ1-2
CDR3: CASSSGQSETQYF; DNA: TGTGCCAGCAGCTCGGGGCAATCTGAGACCCAGTACTTC; V: TRBV7-2; size: many; D: .; J: TRBJ2-5
CDR3: CASSFGMNTEAFF; DNA: TGTGCCAGCAGTTTCGGGATGAACACTGAAGCTTTCTTT; V: TRBV12-3/TRBV12-4; size: many; D: .; J: TRBJ1-1
CDR3: CSAAGGRAQETQYF; DNA: TGCAGTGCCGCCGGGGGGCGAGCCCAAGAGACCCAGTACTTC; V: TRBV20-1; size: few; D: .; J: TRBJ2-5
CDR3: CASRIRDREYEQYF; DNA: TGTGCCAGCAGAATTAGGGACAGGGAGTACGAGCAGTACTTC; V: TRBV6-1; size: many; D: TRBD1; J: TRBJ2-7
CDR3: CASSPTGLGEKLFF; DNA: TGTGCCAGCAGCCCTACAGGACTCGGTGAAAAACTGTTTTTT; V: TRBV13; size: .; D: .; J: TRBJ1-4
CDR3: CASTPPPGLALLSSYNEQFF; DNA: TGTGCCAGCACCCCGCCCCCGGGACTAGCGCTCCTCAGCTCCTACAATGAGCAGTTCTTC; V: TRBV12-3/TRBV12-4; size: few; D: TRBD2; J: TRBJ2-1
CDR3: CASSGGSSGRGKQFF; DNA: TGTGCCAGCAGTGGGGGGTCTAGCGGGAGAGGGAAGCAGTTCTTC; V: TRBV2; size: .; D: TRBD2; J: TRBJ2-1
CDR3: CASSLTGTSVEKLFF; DNA: TGTGCCAGCAGCTTGACAGGGACATCGGTCGAAAAACTGTTTTTT; V: TRBV7-9; size: .; D: TRBD1; J: TRBJ1-4
CDR3: CSVETDTQYF; DNA: TGCAGCGTTGAGACAGATACGCAGTATTTT; V: TRBV29-1; size: .; D: .; J: TRBJ2-3
CDR3: CSAREQGTSGNTIYF; DNA: TGCAGTGCTAGAGAACAGGGGACCTCTGGAAACACCATATATTTT; V: TRBV20-1; size: .; D: TRBD1; J: TRBJ1-3
CDR3: CSPLGEPFLSYEQYF; DNA: TGCAGTCCGTTGGGAGAGCCATTTCTCTCCTACGAGCAGTACTTC; V: TRBV20-1; size: .; D: .; J: TRBJ2-7
CDR3: CASKQERGIETQYF; DNA: TGTGCCAGCAAACAAGAGCGGGGAATAGAGACCCAGTACTTC; V: TRBV6-1; size: many; D: TRBD2; J: TRBJ2-5
CDR3: CASSFIRDRAYGYTF; DNA: TGTGCCAGCAGCTTCATCCGGGACAGAGCCTATGGCTACACCTTC; V: TRBV7-2; size: many; D: TRBD1; J: TRBJ1-2
CDR3: CASIVGSYEQYF; DNA: TGTGCCAGCATTGTCGGCAGCTACGAGCAGTACTTC; V: TRBV6-1; size: .; D: .; J: TRBJ2-7
CDR3: CASALSGTGSFSPLHF; DNA: TGTGCCAGCGCGCTTTCGGGGACAGGGTCTTTTTCACCCCTCCACTTT; V: TRBV27; size: .; D: TRBD1; J: TRBJ1-6
CDR3: CASSQVFYTEAFF; DNA: TGCGCCAGCAGCCAAGTATTCTACACTGAAGCTTTCTTT; V: TRBV4-3; size: .; D: .; J: TRBJ1-1
CDR3: CASSQGIPGLRETQYF; DNA: TGTGCCAGCAGCCAAGGGATCCCGGGGCTTCGGGAGACCCAGTACTTC; V: TRBV3-1; size: many; D: .; J: TRBJ2-5
CDR3: CASSLERFWEFF; DNA: TGTGCCAGCAGCTTAGAACGGTTTTGGGAGTTCTTC; V: TRBV7-2; size: .; D: .; J: TRBJ2-1
CDR3: CASSEALRGISYNEQFF; DNA: TGTGCCAGCAGTGAAGCGCTTCGGGGGATCTCCTACAATGAGCAGTTCTTC; V: TRBV2; size: .; D: .; J: TRBJ2-1
CDR3: CAISRTGDKWAETQYF; DNA: TGTGCCATCTCCAGGACGGGAGATAAATGGGCGGAGACCCAGTACTTC; V: TRBV10-3; size: many; D: .; J: TRBJ2-5
CDR3: CASIDRGQPQHF; DNA: TGTGCCAGCATTGACAGGGGTCAGCCCCAGCATTTT; V: TRBV28; size: many; D: TRBD1; J: TRBJ1-5
CDR3: CASSLVASTYQETQYF; DNA: TGTGCCAGCAGTTTAGTGGCCTCGACGTACCAAGAGACCCAGTACTTC; V: TRBV28; size: few; D: .; J: TRBJ2-5
CDR3: CASSQDQVIYGYTF; DNA: TGTGCCAGCAGCCAAGACCAAGTAATATATGGCTACACCTTC; V: TRBV3-1; size: many; D: .; J: TRBJ1-2
CDR3: CSARDAGGRQPQHF; DNA: TGCAGTGCTAGAGATGCAGGGGGCAGGCAGCCCCAGCATTTT; V: TRBV20-1; size: many; D: TRBD1; J: TRBJ1-5
CDR3: CSVEMGRGLRGYTF; DNA: TGCAGCGTTGAAATGGGAAGGGGATTGAGGGGCTACACCTTC; V: TRBV29-1; size: .; D: .; J: TRBJ1-2